The source of this T cell receptor beta chain is a study of T-cell reconstitution after alpha-beta-depleted transplantation in children. The length of the CDR3 is 13 residues. Per germline, CDR1 SGHAT and CDR2 FQNNGV. Trimming shortened V by 4 bases and J by 6 bases, and 11 bases separated the two germline ends. Unique molecular identifiers were incorporated when the TCRbeta library was constructed. TCRdb fed the PCR reads into MiXCR, producing one record per CDR3 protein. The sample carries some 240,000 distinct CDR3 sequences, about 12% recorded once. The rearrangement joins TRBV11-2 to TRBJ2-3; either TRBD1 or TRBD2 may supply D (5 bases each). The sequence derives from a human donor who donated a stem cell graft to a child with acute lymphoblastic leukemia. The specimen was PBMCs from the stem cell graft donor, collected from the stem cell graft. The CDR3 loop reads CASSSGTADTQYF. The CDR3 DNA reads TGTGCCAGCAGCTCCGGGACCGCCGATACGCAGTATTTT.